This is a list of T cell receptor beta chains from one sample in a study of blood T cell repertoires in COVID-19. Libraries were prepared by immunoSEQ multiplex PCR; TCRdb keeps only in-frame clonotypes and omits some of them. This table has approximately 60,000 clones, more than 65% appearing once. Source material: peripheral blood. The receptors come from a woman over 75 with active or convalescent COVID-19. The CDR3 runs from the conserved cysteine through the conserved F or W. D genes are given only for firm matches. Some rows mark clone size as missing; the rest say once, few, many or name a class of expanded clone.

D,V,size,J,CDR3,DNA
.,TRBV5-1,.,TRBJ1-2,CASSLVGGSYGYTF,TGCGCCAGCAGCTTGGTGGGAGGAAGCTATGGCTACACCTTC
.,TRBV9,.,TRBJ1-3,CASSPPRGTGWTSSGNTIYF,TGTGCCAGCAGCCCCCCCCGGGGAACAGGGTGGACAAGCTCTGGAAACACCATATATTTT
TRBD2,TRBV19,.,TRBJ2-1,CASSPRLAGSLSNEQFF,TGTGCCAGTAGTCCGAGACTAGCGGGGTCCCTTAGCAATGAGCAGTTCTTC
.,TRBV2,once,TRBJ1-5,CASSGSTSAQHF,TGTGCCAGCAGTGGATCGACTTCAGCCCAGCATTTT
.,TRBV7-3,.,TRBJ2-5,CASSLVRESQETQYF,TGTGCCAGCAGCTTAGTGAGGGAGTCACAAGAGACCCAGTACTTC
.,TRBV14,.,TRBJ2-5,CASSQGPSQYF,TGTGCCAGCAGCCAGGGCCCCTCTCAGTACTTC
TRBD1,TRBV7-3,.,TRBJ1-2,CASSLSGGDLYGYTF,TGTGCCAGCAGCTTATCAGGGGGCGATCTCTATGGCTACACCTTC
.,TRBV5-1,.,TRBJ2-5,CASGGVAGQETQYF,TGCGCCAGCGGAGGGGTAGCCGGCCAAGAGACCCAGTACTTC
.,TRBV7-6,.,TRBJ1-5,CASSSTDQPQHF,TGTGCCAGCAGCTCGACAGATCAGCCCCAGCATTTT
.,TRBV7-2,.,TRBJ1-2,CASGAFPVGYGYTF,TGTGCCAGCGGGGCCTTCCCGGTAGGATATGGCTACACCTTC
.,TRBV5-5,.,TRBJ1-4,CASSWAADVLNEKLFF,TGTGCCAGCAGCTGGGCAGCCGACGTTCTTAATGAAAAACTGTTTTTT
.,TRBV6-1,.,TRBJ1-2,CASSDSGNYGYTF,TGTGCCAGCAGTGATTCAGGGAACTATGGCTACACCTTC
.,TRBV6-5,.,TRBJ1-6,CASRRGENSPLHF,TGTGCCAGCCGCAGGGGAGAAAATTCACCCCTCCACTTT
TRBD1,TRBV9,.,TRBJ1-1,CASSVTGSTEAFF,TGTGCCAGCAGCGTGACAGGGTCCACTGAAGCTTTCTTT
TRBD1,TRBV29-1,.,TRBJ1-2,CSVPLGGSENGYTF,TGCAGCGTTCCGCTAGGGGGCAGTGAGAATGGCTACACCTTC
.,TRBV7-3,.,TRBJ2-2,CASSLRGRNTGELFF,TGTGCCAGCAGCCTACGCGGTAGGAACACCGGGGAGCTGTTTTTT
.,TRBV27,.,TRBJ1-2,CASSLTGFNYGYTF,TGTGCCAGCAGTTTAACAGGGTTTAACTATGGCTACACCTTC